This T cell receptor beta chain was profiled in a study of T-cell reconstitution after alpha-beta-depleted transplantation in children. General study findings and limits: At one year after transplant, newly produced T cells mostly accounted for T-cell counts and diversity. Several hundred rapidly expanded clones from non-depleted graft cells reportedly supplied alpha-beta T cells about two months post-transplant. Several patients had high TCRbeta diversity at day 60; it came from surviving recipient T cells and thymic progenitors.

Looked up from germline, CDR1 is SGHRS and CDR2 is YFSETQ. Trimming took 3 bases from V and 2 from J, leaving 10 bases between them. This CDR3 has 14 residues. Unique molecular identifiers were incorporated during preparation of the TCRbeta library. TCRdb used MiXCR to reprocess the PCR reads, holding one entry per CDR3 protein. Here the sample spans some 87,000 distinct CDR3 sequences, roughly 15% being singletons. Concerning this clonotype: Its antigen is not known.

The input for sequencing was PBMCs, mostly from graft donor cells, taken 180 days after TCRalphabeta/CD19-depleted stem cell transplant. This chain joins TRBV5-1 and TRBJ2-3, with D perhaps matching TRBD1 or TRBD2 (6 bases each). This TCR came from a male patient between 2 and 15 years old who had a stem cell transplant for acute lymphoblastic leukemia, so the T cells may come from the graft donor. The CDR3 spells CASSYGGDTDTQYF. DNA for the CDR3: TGCGCCAGCAGCTACGGGGGCGACACAGATACGCAGTATTTT.